This T cell receptor (beta chain) was recorded in a study of blood T cell repertoires in COVID-19. Study overall: Spain, Italy and the United States supplied samples that represented acute and convalescent COVID-19. PBMCs, B-cell-depleted T cells, or T cells provided the cDNA or gDNA that made up the material.

As processed by the authors: Estimates of nucleated cell counts were drawn from the amplification of reference gene primers. This table comes from immunoSEQ multiplex PCR, and its TCRdb copy is limited to in-frame clones, with some not included. The V and J calls and clone size come from that table; D and trimming were worked out from the DNA. This sample has about 110,000 clones, with about 85% found just once. The sequenced material came from peripheral blood. The sequence was collected from a human donor in a cohort sampled during active COVID-19.

This chain's CDR3 is CASRATGEETQYF. The DNA of the CDR3 is TGTGCCAGCAGAGCGACGGGGGAAGAGACCCAGTACTTC. The V call is TRBV7-9, the J call TRBJ2-5; D possibly corresponds to TRBD2 (6 bases). Germline assignment: CDR1 SEHNR and CDR2 FQNEAQ (reference sequence). With 6 bases removed from V and 3 bases from J, the gap between germline ends came to 11 bases. The CDR3 is 13 amino acids.